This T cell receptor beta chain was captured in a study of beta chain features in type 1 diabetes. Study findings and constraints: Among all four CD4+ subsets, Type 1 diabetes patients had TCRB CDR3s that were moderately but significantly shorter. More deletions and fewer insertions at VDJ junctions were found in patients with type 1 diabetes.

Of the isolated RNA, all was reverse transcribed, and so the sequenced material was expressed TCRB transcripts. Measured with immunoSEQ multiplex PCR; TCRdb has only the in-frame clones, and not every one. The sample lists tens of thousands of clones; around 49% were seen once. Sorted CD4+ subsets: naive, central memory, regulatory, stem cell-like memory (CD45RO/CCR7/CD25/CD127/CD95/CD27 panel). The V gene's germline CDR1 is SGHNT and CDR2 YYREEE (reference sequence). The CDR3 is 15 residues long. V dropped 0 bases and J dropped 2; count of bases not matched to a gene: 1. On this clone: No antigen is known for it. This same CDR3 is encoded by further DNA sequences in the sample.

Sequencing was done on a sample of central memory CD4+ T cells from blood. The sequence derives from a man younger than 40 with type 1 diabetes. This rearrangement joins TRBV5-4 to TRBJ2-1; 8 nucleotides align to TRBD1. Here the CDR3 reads CASSLGQGTYNEQFF. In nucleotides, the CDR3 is TGTGCCAGCAGCTTGGGACAGGGGACCTACAATGAGCAGTTCTTC.